The rows below give T cell receptor beta chains drawn from one sample of a study of blood T cell repertoires in COVID-19. Sequenced by immunoSEQ multiplex PCR; TCRdb stores in-frame clones only, minus some. The data show a few hundred thousand clones, approximately 90% seen once. The sequencing input was PBMCs or T cells enriched from blood (not recorded which). The receptor set was obtained from a man between 18 and 35 years old who had recovered from COVID-19. Both conserved end residues are part of each CDR3. A D gene is named only where the DNA matches it firmly. Part of the rows lack a size; the others show once, few, many or a class for expanded clones.

clone size,D gene,V gene,J gene,CDR3 DNA,CDR3 protein
NA,NA,TRBV9,TRBJ2-1,TGTGCCAGCAGCGTAGACCTCGAGGGCAATGAGCAGTTCTTC,CASSVDLEGNEQFF
NA,NA,TRBV29-1,TRBJ1-1,TGCAGCGTTACTAAGGGTGGGGGGGACACTGAAGCTTTCTTT,CSVTKGGGDTEAFF
few,TRBD1,TRBV7-6,TRBJ2-7,TGTGCCAGCAGCACGAGACAGGGATTCGACTACGAGCAGTACTTC,CASSTRQGFDYEQYF
NA,TRBD1,TRBV28,TRBJ1-6,TGTGCCAGTTTGCCGGGACAGTATTCACCCCTCCACTTT,CASLPGQYSPLHF
NA,NA,TRBV19,TRBJ2-7,TGTGCCAGTAGTCCTTCAGGGTACCACGAGCAGTACTTC,CASSPSGYHEQYF
NA,TRBD2,TRBV25-1,TRBJ2-1,TGTGCCAGCAAAACTAGCGGGACGTCTAATGAGCAGTTCTTC,CASKTSGTSNEQFF
NA,NA,TRBV18,TRBJ1-2,TGTGCCAGCTCAGACAAACAGGGTATCGGGCTTGGCTACACCTTC,CASSDKQGIGLGYTF
NA,TRBD1,TRBV5-1,TRBJ1-1,TGCGCCAGCAGGACAGGGGGAGGGAGCACTGAAGCTTTCTTT,CASRTGGGSTEAFF
NA,NA,TRBV3-1/TRBV3-2,TRBJ1-3,TGTGCCAGCAGGGAGAGCTCTGGAAACACCATATATTTT,CASRESSGNTIYF
NA,TRBD2,TRBV6-4,TRBJ2-1,TGTGCCAGCAGTGACGGACTAGCGGGGGTGAGTGAGCAGTTCTTC,CASSDGLAGVSEQFF
once,NA,TRBV6-1,TRBJ2-5,TGTGCCAGCAGCTACGGGGAGACCCAGTACTTC,CASSYGETQYF
NA,NA,TRBV28,TRBJ2-1,TGTGCCAGCAGTTTCGCTTTCAGCGGATCCTACAATGAGCAGTTCTTC,CASSFAFSGSYNEQFF
NA,TRBD1,TRBV28,TRBJ2-5,TGTGCCAGCACTCAGGGGGCGGAGACCCAGTACTTC,CASTQGAETQYF
once,NA,TRBV6-2/TRBV6-3,TRBJ2-7,TGTGCCAGCAGTTACTCGAGGTTTCCCAGCTCCTACGAGCAGTACTTC,CASSYSRFPSSYEQYF
NA,NA,TRBV19,TRBJ1-5,TGTGCCAGTAGTGTAGCGGGGAGGACTGGTAGCAATCAGCCCCAGCATTTT,CASSVAGRTGSNQPQHF
NA,NA,TRBV7-9,TRBJ2-7,TGTGCCAGCCCCACTACGGACGAGCAGTACTTC,CASPTTDEQYF
NA,TRBD2,TRBV19,TRBJ2-7,TGTGCCACAAGTCCGGGACTAGCGACTTACGAGCAGTACTTC,CATSPGLATYEQYF
NA,NA,TRBV5-6,TRBJ2-6,TGTGCCAGCACCTCCGGCCGTAATGGCGGAAACTCTGGGGCCAACGTCCTGACTTTC,CASTSGRNGGNSGANVLTF
NA,TRBD1,TRBV4-1,TRBJ1-2,TGCGCCAGCAGCCACCCGGACAGGGCCCACTATGGCTACACCTTC,CASSHPDRAHYGYTF
NA,NA,TRBV4-1,TRBJ2-3,TGCGCCAGCAGCCAAGATCAGGGAAGGGTTACAGATACGCAGTATTTT,CASSQDQGRVTDTQYF
NA,TRBD2,TRBV2,TRBJ2-1,TGTGCCAGCAGGGCCCTAGCGGAGCAGAATGAGCAGTTCTTC,CASRALAEQNEQFF
NA,NA,TRBV27,TRBJ1-6,TGTGCCAGCAGTTTTTTCGAGAATGGGCCTTCACCCCTCCACTTT,CASSFFENGPSPLHF
once,TRBD1,TRBV6-5,TRBJ1-5,TGTGCCAGCAGTCGACCGGGACAGGGCCAGCATTTT,CASSRPGQGQHF
NA,TRBD1,TRBV11-3,TRBJ2-1,TGTGCCAGCAGCCCCGGGTTTCGGACAGGGGTTAATGAGCAGTTCTTC,CASSPGFRTGVNEQFF
NA,NA,TRBV6-2/TRBV6-3,TRBJ2-7,TGTGCCAGCAGCCTCCTCTCACTTTACTACGAGCAGTACTTC,CASSLLSLYYEQYF
few,NA,TRBV14,TRBJ2-1,TGTGCCAGCAGCCAAGGGGCCATCAATGAGCAGTTCTTC,CASSQGAINEQFF
NA,TRBD1,TRBV5-1,TRBJ2-5,TGCGCCAGCAGCGAGGGACAGGGTACGGAGACCCAGTACTTC,CASSEGQGTETQYF
NA,NA,TRBV5-1,TRBJ1-2,TGCGCCAGCAGCTTGGCAGGCCTCAAAAACTATGGCTACACCTTC,CASSLAGLKNYGYTF
NA,TRBD1,TRBV5-8,TRBJ1-5,TGTGCCAGCAGCTCGTTGCAGGGGGGAGATCAGCCCCAGCATTTT,CASSSLQGGDQPQHF
NA,TRBD1,TRBV25-1,TRBJ1-3,TGTGCCAGCAGCTATCCGGGACAGGGTCGAAACACCATATATTTT,CASSYPGQGRNTIYF
NA,TRBD1,TRBV5-4,TRBJ2-1,TGTGCCAGCAGCCCACAGGGGACCTACAATGAGCAGTTCTTC,CASSPQGTYNEQFF
NA,TRBD1,TRBV27,TRBJ1-5,TGTGCCAGCAGCCCCGGGACAGCGTATCAGCCCCAGCATTTT,CASSPGTAYQPQHF
NA,NA,TRBV18,TRBJ1-1,TGTGCCAGCTCACCAGAGGTTCTGAACACTGAAGCTTTCTTT,CASSPEVLNTEAFF
NA,NA,TRBV27,TRBJ1-6,TGTGCCAGCAGTTTTTTCCGGAATTCACCCCTCCACTTT,CASSFFRNSPLHF
once,NA,TRBV11-2,TRBJ1-2,TGTGCCAGCAGCCTATGGGGCCTGGGTGGCTACACCTTC,CASSLWGLGGYTF
NA,TRBD1,TRBV12-5,TRBJ1-6,TGTGCTAGTGGACCCTTGGACAGGGACAATTCACCCCTCCACTTT,CASGPLDRDNSPLHF
NA,NA,TRBV3-1/TRBV3-2,TRBJ2-3,TGTGCCAGCAGCCAGTTCACCGGGACTCCGGATACGCAGTATTTT,CASSQFTGTPDTQYF
NA,TRBD1,TRBV12-3/TRBV12-4,TRBJ2-7,TGTGCCAGCAGGTCGACAGGGCAGTACGAGCAGTACTTC,CASRSTGQYEQYF
few,TRBD1,TRBV12-3/TRBV12-4,TRBJ2-3,TGTGCCAGCAGAAGACAGGGTCCAGATACGCAGTATTTT,CASRRQGPDTQYF
once,NA,TRBV2,TRBJ2-7,TGTGCCAGCAGTGCCACAGGGTACGAGCAGTACTTC,CASSATGYEQYF
once,TRBD1,TRBV12-3/TRBV12-4,TRBJ1-3,TGTGCCAGCAGTCACAGGGGTGCGACCATATATTTT,CASSHRGATIYF
NA,TRBD1,TRBV9,TRBJ2-4,TGTGCCAGCAGCGTTGCGGACAGGGAATCAAACATTCAGTACTTC,CASSVADRESNIQYF